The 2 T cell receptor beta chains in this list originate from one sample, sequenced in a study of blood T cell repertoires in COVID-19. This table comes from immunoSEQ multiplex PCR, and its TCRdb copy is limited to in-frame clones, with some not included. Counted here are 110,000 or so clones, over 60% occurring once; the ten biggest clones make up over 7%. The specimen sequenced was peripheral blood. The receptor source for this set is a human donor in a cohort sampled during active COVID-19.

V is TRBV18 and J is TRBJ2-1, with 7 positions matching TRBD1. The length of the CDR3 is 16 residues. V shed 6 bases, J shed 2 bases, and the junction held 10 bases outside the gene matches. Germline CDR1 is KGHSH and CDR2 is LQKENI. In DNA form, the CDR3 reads TGTGCCAGCTCGTCGCCCGAGGGGGCCACCTACAATGAGCAGTTCTTC. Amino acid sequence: CASSSPEGATYNEQFF.

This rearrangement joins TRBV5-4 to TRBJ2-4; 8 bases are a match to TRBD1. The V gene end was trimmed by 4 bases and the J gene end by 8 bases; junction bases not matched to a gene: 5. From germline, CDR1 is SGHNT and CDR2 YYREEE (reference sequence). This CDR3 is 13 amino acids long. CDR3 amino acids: CASSAGQGDIQYF. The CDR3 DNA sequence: TGTGCCAGCAGCGCAGGACAGGGTGACATTCAGTACTTC.